This entry is about one T cell receptor beta chain. Methods used by the authors: Estimation of nucleated cell counts relied on the amplification of reference gene primers. Method: immunoSEQ multiplex PCR; TCRdb's copy keeps in-frame clones and lacks some. Clone size and V and J calls were adopted from that table, with D and trimming inferred from the DNA. This sample has approximately 140,000 clones, with approximately 80% found just once. Germline V gives CDR1 SGHTS, CDR2 YDEGEE. The CDR3 is 15 residues long. V dropped 3 bases and J dropped 1; count of bases not matched to a gene: 4. This record belongs to a study of blood T cell repertoires in COVID-19. Study summary: COVID-19 samples collected from the United States, Italy and Spain covered acute and convalescent phases. From T cells, B-cell-depleted T cells, or PBMCs came the material, which was cDNA or gDNA.

Sequencing was carried out using peripheral blood. This TCR was recovered from a woman aged 80 or over in a cohort sampled during active or convalescent COVID-19. This chain uses TRBV5-8 with TRBJ1-5; 7 positions agree with TRBD1. The CDR3 region has the DNA TGTGCCAGCAGCTCTCAGGGACAGAGCAATCAGCCCCAGCATTTT. As protein: CASSSQGQSNQPQHF.